The clone carrying this T cell receptor (beta chain) was counted a few times. The data belong to a study of OX40 agonist ivuxolimab in advanced cancers. The study sampled blood at baseline, cycle 4 day 1, and cycle 7 day 1. Sequencing used immunoSEQ multiplex PCR; TCRdb keeps in-frame clones, though not all of them. The table has 55,000 to 75,000 clones, 90% to 95% seen once; the top ten hold roughly 3.8%. Here the sequenced sample was CD4+ or CD8+ T cells sorted from blood, taken in a trial of the OX40 agonist ivuxolimab. This TCR was sampled from an adult with an advanced solid tumor such as melanoma, head and neck, liver or kidney cancer.

The CDR3 region is CASSVGDSGSYSEQFF. The CDR3 nucleotides are TGTGCCAGCAGCGTAGGTGATAGCGGGAGTTATAGTGAGCAGTTCTTC. This rearrangement joins TRBV9 to TRBJ2-1; 9 nucleotides agree with TRBD2. The junction had 10 bases not matched to a gene; V was cut back by 0 bases and J by 9 bases. Germline lookup yields CDR1 SGDLS and CDR2 YYNGEE. The length of the CDR3 is 16 residues.